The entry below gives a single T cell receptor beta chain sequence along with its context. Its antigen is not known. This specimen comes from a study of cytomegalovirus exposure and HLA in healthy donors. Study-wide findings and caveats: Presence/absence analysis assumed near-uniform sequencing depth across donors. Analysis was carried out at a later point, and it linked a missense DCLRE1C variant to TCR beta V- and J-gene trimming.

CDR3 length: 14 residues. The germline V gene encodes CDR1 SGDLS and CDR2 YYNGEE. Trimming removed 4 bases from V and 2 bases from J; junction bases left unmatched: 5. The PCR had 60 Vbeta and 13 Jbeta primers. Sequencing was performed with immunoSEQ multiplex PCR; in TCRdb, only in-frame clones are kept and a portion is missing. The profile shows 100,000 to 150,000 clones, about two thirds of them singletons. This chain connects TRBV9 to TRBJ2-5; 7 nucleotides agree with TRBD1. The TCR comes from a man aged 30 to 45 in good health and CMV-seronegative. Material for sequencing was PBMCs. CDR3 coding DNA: TGTGCCAGCAGCAGACAGGGATTTCAAGAGACCCAGTACTTC. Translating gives CASSRQGFQETQYF.